These 18 T cell receptor beta chains share one sample of origin, sequenced in a study of Graves' ophthalmopathy and Graves' hyperthyroidism. CDR3 regions of TCR beta were amplified from RNA transcripts. HTBI primers were used in a first-round RT-PCR, which preceded a second-round multiplex PCR. TCRdb re-called the multiplex PCR reads through MiXCR, storing one row per CDR3 protein. The repertoire holds over 11,000 distinct CDR3 sequences, 50% seen once, with around 45% in the top ten. Sequenced material: peripheral blood. The source is a woman younger than 45 with Graves' ophthalmopathy.

This clonotype appeared many times. The chain employs TRBV29-1 and TRBJ2-7, with a possible D match to TRBD2 (5 bases). CDR1 and CDR2 from the germline V gene are SQVTM and ANQGSEA. The CDR3 totals 12 residues. V shed 1 base and J shed 5 bases, with 9 bases lying between them. CDR3 loop: CSVEVSGDEQYF. The CDR3 coding sequence is TGCAGCGTTGAAGTCTCCGGGGACGAGCAGTACTTC.

The rearrangement links TRBV24-1 to TRBJ2-3, with 15 bases lining up with TRBD2. The length of the CDR3 is 17 residues. V lost 4 bases, J lost 4 bases, and 5 bases stayed unmatched. Germline CDR1 and CDR2: KGHDR and SFDVKD. CDR3 region: CATSDPGLAGGADTQYF. In DNA, the CDR3 is TGTGCCACCAGTGACCCCGGACTAGCGGGAGGGGCAGATACGCAGTATTTT.

Judged by abundance, this clonotype is medium-sized. The genes are TRBV9 and TRBJ2-1; D not resolved. V was cut by 0 bases and J by 0 bases, with 7 bases left in between. Looked up from germline, CDR1 is SGDLS and CDR2 is YYNGEE. The CDR3 consists of 15 residues. The chain's CDR3 is CASSVDAHSYNEQFF. The CDR3 bases are TGTGCCAGCAGCGTAGATGCTCACTCCTACAATGAGCAGTTCTTC. The whole variable domain, filled in from reference TRBV9 and TRBJ2-1, reads DSGVTQTPKHLITATGQRVTLRCSPRSGDLSVYWYQQSLDQGLQFLIQYYNGEERAKGNILERFSAQQFPDLHSELNLSSLELGDSALYFCASSVDAHSYNEQFFGPGTRLTVL.

The chain uses TRBV2 and TRBJ2-7; D is ambiguous. Germline V gene data show CDR1 as SNHLY and CDR2 as FYNNEI. V dropped 5 bases and J dropped 0 bases, with 14 bases sitting between them. The CDR3 has 15 amino acids. CDR3 in amino acids: CASSPDGGSSYEQYF. In DNA form, the CDR3 reads TGTGCCAGCAGTCCGGATGGTGGCAGCTCCTACGAGCAGTACTTC.

Ten or more counts support this clonotype. The chain joins TRBV20-1 to TRBJ2-2; 9 bases line up with TRBD1. This CDR3 region has 12 residues. The trim removed 6 bases at V and 8 bases at J, leaving 4 bases unmatched. The V gene's germline CDR1 is DFQATT and CDR2 SNEGSKA (reference sequence). The CDR3: CSAPDRGGELFF. The CDR3 DNA reads as TGCAGTGCCCCGGACAGGGGAGGGGAGCTGTTTTTT.

This clonotype was seen many times. V is TRBV6-1 and J is TRBJ2-5; 9 bases are a match to TRBD2. Germline V gives CDR1 MNHNS, CDR2 SASEGT. The V gene end was trimmed by 0 bases and the J gene end by 5 bases; junction bases not matched to a gene: 13. This CDR3 has 18 amino acids. The CDR3 DNA reads as TGTGCCAGCAGTGAAGCGAGGCCTAGCGGGACCCGGGGGGAGACCCAGTACTTC. Translated, it gives CASSEARPSGTRGETQYF.

This chain links TRBV20-1 with TRBJ2-7; 11 bases agree with TRBD1. Germline values: CDR1 DFQATT, CDR2 SNEGSKA (reference sequence). CDR3 size: 14 residues. J was trimmed by 3 bases and V by 3 bases; bases with no gene match: 4. The CDR3 DNA sequence: TGCAGTGCTAGGACCGGGACAGGGGGCTACGAGCAGTACTTC. Translating gives CSARTGTGGYEQYF.

This clonotype was observed a few times. The rearrangement joins TRBV6-5 to TRBJ2-5; either TRBD1 or TRBD2 may supply D (6 bases each). Germline CDR1 reads MNHEY; CDR2 reads SVGAGI. The CDR3 has 15 residues. The V end was cut by 1 base, the J end by 5 bases, with 14 bases between. CDR3: CASSYLSGGGETQYF. The CDR3 nucleotides read TGTGCCAGCAGTTACTTGAGCGGAGGGGGTGAGACCCAGTACTTC.

This clonotype was counted a single time. This chain links TRBV12-3 or TRBV12-4 with TRBJ2-7, with D maybe TRBD1 (5 bases). This CDR3 is 15 amino acids long. V dropped 6 bases and J dropped 2 bases, with 17 bases sitting between them. For the CDR3, the DNA is TGTGCCAGCAGCAGCGACAGCGCGATTCCCTACGAGCAGTACTTC. It codes for CASSSDSAIPYEQYF.

This clonotype was seen just once. This chain uses TRBV29-1 with TRBJ2-7, with unresolved D. Per the germline V gene, CDR1 is SQVTM and CDR2 is ANQGSEA. The CDR3 contains 14 residues. V was clipped by 5 bases and J by 0 bases, with 14 bases between them. CDR3 sequence: CSVSKQRSSYEQYF. The CDR3 DNA reads as TGCAGCGTTAGCAAACAAAGGAGCTCCTACGAGCAGTACTTC.

This clonotype was seen a few times. The CDR3 region is CASLLSTGNTIYF. Written as DNA, the CDR3 is TGTGCCAGCCTTCTCTCCACTGGAAACACCATATATTTT. This chain joins TRBV2 and TRBJ1-3; D not resolved. V lost 8 bases, J lost 2 bases, and 10 bases lay in between. The CDR3 has 13 amino acids. CDR1 SNHLY and CDR2 FYNNEI come from the germline V gene.

The rearrangement links TRBV15 to TRBJ2-5; perhaps D is TRBD1 or TRBD2 (6 bases each). The ends were cut back, 3 bases at V and 5 bases at J, with 10 bases in the middle. Germline V gene sequence: CDR1 LNHNV, CDR2 YYDKDF (reference sequence). This CDR3 region has 13 residues. This chain's CDR3 is CATSSGGPETQYF. DNA for the CDR3: TGTGCCACCAGCAGTGGGGGGCCTGAGACCCAGTACTTC.

The chain carries TRBV5-1 and TRBJ2-7, with TRBD1 identical over 8 bases. The CDR3 length is 13 residues. Germline loops: CDR1 SGHRS, CDR2 YFSETQ. The junction had 4 bases not matched to a gene; V was cut back by 7 bases and J by 1 base. The DNA of the CDR3 is TGCGCCAGCTATGGGACAGGATCCTACGAGCAGTACTTC. Encoded protein: CASYGTGSYEQYF.

J is TRBJ2-3 and V is TRBV15; 10 bases are a match to TRBD2. The germline CDR1 and CDR2 sequences are LNHNV and YYDKDF (reference sequence). Germline trimming cut 3 bases from V and 0 bases from J; bases unmatched to any gene: 0. The CDR3 loop spans 15 amino acids. CDR3 DNA: TGTGCCACCAGCAGGACTAGCGGGAGCACAGATACGCAGTATTTT. Translating gives CATSRTSGSTDTQYF.

This chain connects TRBV20-1 to TRBJ2-1; D unresolved. Germline V gives CDR1 DFQATT, CDR2 SNEGSKA (reference sequence). V was clipped by 0 bases and J by 0 bases, with 6 bases between them. There are 14 residues in the CDR3. Here the CDR3 DNA reads TGCAGTGCTAGAGATCTAGGCTCCTACAATGAGCAGTTCTTC. Protein: CSARDLGSYNEQFF.

J is TRBJ1-1 and V is TRBV10-3; 7 positions match TRBD1. V trimming: 2 bases; J trimming: 3 bases; junction bases outside the gene matches: 0. The CDR3 loop spans 13 amino acids. Germline CDR1 reads ENHRY; CDR2 reads SYGVKD. The DNA of the CDR3 is TGTGCCATCAGTGAGACAGGGGACACTGAAGCTTTCTTT. Protein sequence: CAISETGDTEAFF.

This clonotype occurred many times. The chain links TRBV12-3 or TRBV12-4 to TRBJ1-2, with TRBD1 matching over 12 bases. V lost 5 bases to trimming and J lost 1 base; unmatched junction nucleotides: 8. This CDR3 region has 17 residues. In DNA, the CDR3 is TGTGCCAGCAGTGGGACAGGGGGCAGAGAGTATAACTATGGCTACACCTTC. Its protein is CASSGTGGREYNYGYTF.

This clonotype was seen only a few times. The rearrangement links TRBV6-5 to TRBJ2-2; D is unresolved. From germline, CDR1 is MNHEY and CDR2 SVGAGI. Trimming took 2 bases from V and 4 from J, leaving 8 bases between them. This CDR3 is built from 14 residues. CDR3 coding DNA: TGTGCCAGCAGTTACCAACGCATCACCGGGGAGCTGTTTTTT. Its protein product is CASSYQRITGELFF.